This TCR beta chain derives from a study of response to subunit inactivated influenza vaccine. The CDR3 spans 15 residues. Trimming left V 3 bases short and J 0 bases short, with 12 bases between. CDR1 SGDLS and CDR2 YYNGEE come from the germline V gene. TCRdb independently ran MiXCR on the RT-PCR reads; one entry per CDR3 protein. This sample has about 190,000 distinct CDR3 sequences; over 13% occur once, and the top ten carry approximately 30%. Study-wide results and caveats: Each seasonal flu vaccination may recruit only limited new T cells, authors suggested.

A few counts support this clonotype. Its antigen remains unknown. The clonotype comes from a man aged 50-60 years who received an inactivated influenza vaccine. The sample in question was CD8+ T cells sorted from PBMCs, obtained 5 days after vaccination. The chain uses TRBV9 and TRBJ1-1, with a weak D call TRBD1 (5 bases). The CDR3 DNA follows: TGTGCCAGCAGCGCTCAGGGAGGGATGAACACTGAAGCTTTCTTT. It yields the protein CASSAQGGMNTEAFF.